A selection of T cell receptor beta chains follows, all from one sample in a study of cytomegalovirus exposure and HLA in healthy donors. Assay used: immunoSEQ multiplex PCR; TCRdb lists only in-frame clones, some missing. Of about 160,000 clones detected, approximately 78% appear once; the ten largest clones hold just over 3%. Sequenced input: PBMCs. The source of these receptors is a woman aged 40 to 50 in good health and CMV-seronegative. The CDR3 runs from the conserved cysteine through the conserved F or W. A D gene is named only where the DNA matches it firmly. Some rows mark clone size as missing; the rest say once, few, many or name a class of expanded clone.

clone_size | j_call | v_call | d_call | cdr3_aa | cdr3_nt
NA | TRBJ2-3 | TRBV5-1 | NA | CASSRGSTDTQYF | TGCGCCAGCAGCAGGGGAAGCACAGATACGCAGTATTTT
NA | TRBJ2-2 | TRBV5-6 | NA | CASSPAVNTGELFF | TGTGCCAGCAGCCCAGCGGTGAACACCGGGGAGCTGTTTTTT
NA | TRBJ2-7 | TRBV5-1 | TRBD2 | CASGASGGAREQYF | TGCGCCAGCGGAGCTAGCGGGGGGGCCCGTGAGCAGTACTTC
NA | TRBJ2-7 | TRBV27 | NA | CASSRRVYNEQYF | TGTGCCAGCAGTCGCAGGGTTTACAACGAGCAGTACTTC
NA | TRBJ2-7 | TRBV5-1 | TRBD1 | CASSPDTRQGFSEQYF | TGCGCCAGCAGCCCCGATACCCGACAGGGATTTAGCGAGCAGTACTTC
once | TRBJ1-1 | TRBV2 | NA | CASSLRDTEAFF | TGTGCCAGTTCACTCAGGGACACTGAAGCTTTCTTT
NA | TRBJ1-5 | TRBV10-2 | NA | CASREYTGSSQPQHF | TGCGCCAGCCGAGAGTATACAGGGTCTTCGCAGCCCCAGCATTTT
few | TRBJ2-7 | TRBV11-1 | NA | CASSLQTDSYEQYF | TGTGCCAGCAGCCTCCAGACAGATTCCTACGAGCAGTACTTC
NA | TRBJ2-7 | TRBV5-1 | NA | CASSETSTTSYEQYF | TGCGCCAGCAGCGAAACCTCGACTACTTCCTACGAGCAGTACTTC
NA | TRBJ1-1 | TRBV10-3 | NA | CAISGGGTEAFF | TGTGCCATCAGTGGGGGGGGCACTGAAGCTTTCTTT
NA | TRBJ2-7 | TRBV27 | TRBD1 | CASSVLPGQGNHEQYF | TGTGCCAGCAGCGTATTACCGGGACAGGGAAACCACGAGCAGTACTTC
NA | TRBJ2-7 | TRBV4-2 | TRBD2 | CASSQALGAGDYEQYF | TGTGCCAGCAGCCAAGCCTTAGGGGCGGGGGATTACGAGCAGTACTTC
once | TRBJ2-7 | TRBV5-1 | NA | CASSSHTGYLSNEQYF | TGCGCCAGCAGCTCGCACACAGGGTACTTATCAAACGAGCAGTACTTC
NA | TRBJ1-1 | TRBV28 | TRBD1 | CASSLGGGRTEAFF | TGTGCCAGCAGTTTAGGAGGGGGCCGCACTGAAGCTTTCTTT
once | TRBJ2-1 | TRBV5-1 | TRBD2 | CASGPSSGGSYNEQFF | TGCGCCAGCGGACCCTCTAGCGGGGGGTCGTACAATGAGCAGTTCTTC
NA | TRBJ1-2 | TRBV9 | NA | CASTKDSNYGYTF | TGTGCCAGCACCAAGGACAGTAACTATGGCTACACCTTC
NA | TRBJ2-3 | TRBV29-1 | NA | CSVAGVLTDTQYF | TGCAGCGTTGCCGGGGTGTTGACAGATACGCAGTATTTT
NA | TRBJ2-3 | TRBV7-3 | TRBD2 | CASSLGRGSTDTQYF | TGTGCCAGCAGCTTAGGGCGGGGGAGCACAGATACGCAGTATTTT
NA | TRBJ2-1 | TRBV29-1 | TRBD1 | CSLVGRGQWNEQFF | TGCAGTTTGGTGGGCAGGGGGCAGTGGAATGAGCAGTTCTTC
NA | TRBJ2-7 | TRBV28 | NA | CASTPSGFYEQYF | TGTGCCAGCACCCCATCCGGTTTCTACGAGCAGTACTTC
NA | TRBJ1-3 | TRBV28 | TRBD1 | CASSSTGGSGNTIYF | TGTGCCAGCAGTTCGACAGGGGGCTCTGGAAACACCATATATTTT
NA | TRBJ1-5 | TRBV5-1 | TRBD1 | CASSLGQGDNQPQHF | TGCGCCAGCAGCTTGGGACAGGGGGACAATCAGCCCCAGCATTTT
NA | TRBJ1-1 | TRBV25-1 | NA | CASSEYAEAFF | TGTGCCAGCAGTGAATACGCTGAAGCTTTCTTT
NA | TRBJ2-5 | TRBV5-1 | TRBD2 | CASTGKASRGPGGETQYF | TGCGCCAGCACCGGGAAGGCGAGTCGGGGGCCGGGGGGGGAGACCCAGTACTTC
NA | TRBJ1-3 | TRBV10-3 | NA | CAAGGNTIYF | TGTGCCGCCGGGGGGAACACCATATATTTT
NA | TRBJ2-7 | TRBV11-2 | TRBD1 | CASSLGPGTGFYEQYF | TGTGCCAGCAGCTTAGGGCCCGGGACAGGGTTCTACGAGCAGTACTTC
once | TRBJ2-1 | TRBV6-1 | NA | CASRGGWAEQFF | TGTGCCAGCAGGGGGGGATGGGCTGAGCAGTTCTTC
once | TRBJ1-2 | TRBV6-1 | NA | CASSEQGSGGYTF | TGTGCCAGCAGCGAGCAGGGATCCGGAGGCTACACCTTC
NA | TRBJ2-7 | TRBV6-5 | NA | CASSEQGWGEQYF | TGTGCCAGCAGTGAACAGGGTTGGGGCGAGCAGTACTTC
NA | TRBJ2-1 | TRBV5-4 | TRBD1 | CASSVPGQGLDEQFF | TGTGCCAGCAGCGTTCCGGGACAGGGTTTAGATGAGCAGTTCTTC
NA | TRBJ2-2 | TRBV7-3 | NA | CASSLRTWGAGELFF | TGTGCCAGCAGCTTAAGAACTTGGGGGGCCGGGGAGCTGTTTTTT
NA | TRBJ2-7 | TRBV9 | NA | CASSVAAASSYEQYF | TGTGCCAGCAGCGTAGCGGCGGCGAGCTCCTACGAGCAGTACTTC
few | TRBJ1-1 | TRBV18 | TRBD1 | CASSSRGQHTEAFF | TGTGCCAGCTCATCGAGGGGACAGCACACTGAAGCTTTCTTT
NA | TRBJ2-7 | TRBV29-1 | TRBD2 | CSAGTSGAYEQYF | TGCAGCGCAGGGACTAGCGGGGCCTACGAGCAGTACTTC
NA | TRBJ2-5 | TRBV4-2 | TRBD2 | CASSQDLVAGGRETQYF | TGTGCCAGCAGCCAAGATTTGGTAGCGGGGGGCCGAGAGACCCAGTACTTC
NA | TRBJ2-7 | TRBV5-1 | TRBD1 | CASSLRQGAGEQYF | TGCGCCAGCAGCTTACGACAGGGGGCCGGCGAGCAGTACTTC
NA | TRBJ2-1 | TRBV11-2 | TRBD2 | CASSDTSGAYNEQFF | TGTGCCAGCAGCGATACTAGCGGGGCTTACAATGAGCAGTTCTTC
NA | TRBJ1-1 | TRBV14 | NA | CASSLGSVEAFF | TGTGCCAGCAGCCTTGGTTCGGTTGAAGCTTTCTTT
NA | TRBJ1-2 | TRBV9 | NA | CASSVAPGPYGYTF | TGTGCCAGCAGCGTAGCTCCAGGGCCTTATGGCTACACCTTC